Each of the 14 T cell receptor beta chains below was sequenced from the same sample in a study of beta chain features in type 1 diabetes. Isolated RNA was reverse transcribed in full, so expressed TCRB transcripts were sequenced. Sequencing used immunoSEQ multiplex PCR; TCRdb keeps in-frame clones, though not all of them. The data hold 100,000 to 150,000 clones, with roughly 10% observed a single time. Antigens for these TCRs are unknown. The study, taken as a whole, reports: Across all four CD4+ subsets, people with type 1 diabetes showed modestly shorter TCRB CDR3s.

Material for sequencing was central memory CD4+ T cells from blood. These receptors were taken from a man younger than 40 with type 1 diabetes.

The rearrangement links TRBV7-9 to TRBJ2-3; the match to TRBD1 covers 10 bases. CDR3 length equals 15 residues. Per the germline V gene, CDR1 is SEHNR and CDR2 is FQNEAQ (reference sequence). V gave up 7 bases and J gave up 0 bases; unmatched junction bases: 4. The CDR3: CASTRQGASTDTQYF. CDR3 bases: TGTGCCAGCACACGACAGGGGGCAAGCACAGATACGCAGTATTTT.

In this sample, this clone turned up a few times. The junction and the germline gene differ at one end; a read error may be behind it. J is TRBJ2-5 and V is TRBV2; 9 nucleotides agree with TRBD2. The CDR3 runs 17 residues. Germline V gene data show CDR1 as SNHLY and CDR2 as FYNNEI. This chain's CDR3 is CASSEVILASGEETQYF. The CDR3 nucleotides read TGTGCCAGTAGTGAAGTCATTTTGGCTAGCGGGGAAGAGACCCAGTACTTC. The whole variable domain, remainder taken from reference TRBV2 and TRBJ2-5, is EPEVTQTPSHQVTQMGQEVILRCVPISNHLYFYWYRQILGQKVEFLVSFYNNEISEKSEIFDDQFSVERPDGSNFTLKIRSTKLEDSAMYFCASSEVILASGEETQYFGPGTRLLVL.

There are a few counts of this clone. The DNA of the CDR3 is TGCGCCAGCAGCCAAGATGTGTTCGCTGGGACAGGGACCCATTCGGACTATGGCTACACCTTC. It specifies CASSQDVFAGTGTHSDYGYTF. The V gene is TRBV4-3, the J gene TRBJ1-2; 9 nucleotides match TRBD1. V gave up 0 bases and J gave up 3 bases; unmatched junction bases: 20. The CDR3 consists of 21 residues. The germline gives CDR1 LGHNA, CDR2 YSLEER.

J is TRBJ1-1 and V is TRBV11-3; no reliable D call. CDR3 length: 13 amino acids. The germline CDR1 and CDR2 sequences are SGHNT and YENEEA. V was shortened by 3 bases and J by 2 bases, with 7 bases between the two germline ends. The CDR3 sequence: CASSFGGNTEAFF. The CDR3 region has the DNA TGTGCCAGCAGCTTCGGCGGCAACACTGAAGCTTTCTTT. Together with reference TRBV11-3 and TRBJ1-1, the CDR3 gives the full variable domain: EAGVVQSPRYKIIEKKQPVAFWCNPISGHNTLYWYLQNLGQGPELLIRYENEEAVDDSQLPKDRFSAERLKGVDSTLKIQPAELGDSAVYLCASSFGGNTEAFFGQGTRLTVV.

The V and J genes are TRBV20-1 and TRBJ2-1; TRBD2 matches 7 bases. The V gene end was trimmed by 1 base and the J gene end by 12 bases; junction bases not matched to a gene: 3. The CDR3 contains 11 residues. The germline gives CDR1 DFQATT, CDR2 SNEGSKA (reference sequence). The CDR3 DNA follows: TGCAGTGCTAGAGTCAGGGAGGGGCAGTTCTTC. Translated, it gives CSARVREGQFF.

V gene TRBV19 combines with J gene TRBJ1-6; maybe TRBD1 (5 bases). The germline V gene encodes CDR1 LNHDA and CDR2 SQIVND (reference sequence). V was trimmed by 6 bases and J by 3 bases, leaving 15 bases between them. The CDR3 has 16 residues. The CDR3 bases are TGTGCCAGTAGCGCCTACAGGAACGGCTATAATTCACCCCTCCACTTT. Translation gives CASSAYRNGYNSPLHF.

This clone has just a few counts. The rearrangement uses TRBV28 and TRBJ2-7; 9 bases map to TRBD1. Trimming at V came to 7 bases and at J to 2 bases, leaving 6 bases not matched to a gene. The CDR3 runs 14 residues. Germline V gene sequence: CDR1 MDHEN, CDR2 SYDVKM. As DNA, the CDR3 is TGTGCCAGCATCCCGGGACAGGGCCCCTACGAGCAGTACTTC. This encodes CASIPGQGPYEQYF.

The chain links TRBV9 to TRBJ2-1, with TRBD2 matching over 12 bases. Germline V gives CDR1 SGDLS, CDR2 YYNGEE. This CDR3 is 17 amino acids long. The V segment lost 1 base and the J segment 7 bases; nucleotides outside the gene matches: 9. CDR3 coding DNA: TGTGCCAGCAGCGTAACCCCTAGCGGGGGGGCCTGGAATGAGCAGTTCTTC. Amino acid sequence: CASSVTPSGGAWNEQFF.

J is TRBJ2-7 and V is TRBV7-2; weak D call: TRBD1 (8 bases). CDR3 length: 15 amino acids. V was trimmed by 4 bases and J by 3 bases, leaving 16 bases between them. Per germline, CDR1 SGHTA and CDR2 FQGNSA. DNA of the CDR3: TGTGCCAGCAGCTCAAACAGGGGGGGGCTCTACGAGCAGTACTTC. It codes for CASSSNRGGLYEQYF.

This clone has more than one count but fewer than ten. The gene calls are TRBV4-2 and TRBJ1-1; D gene uncertain. V gave up 4 bases and J gave up 2 bases, with 11 bases separating them. Germline V CDR1 and CDR2: LGHNA, YNFKEQ. This CDR3 is 14 amino acids long. The CDR3 DNA is TGTGCCAGCAGCCCGGGGATACTCAACACTGAAGCTTTCTTT. Its protein is CASSPGILNTEAFF.

This clone was seen a handful of times. V is TRBV28 and J is TRBJ1-1; a weak D match, TRBD1 (5 bases). The CDR3 covers 13 residues. The V end lost 1 base, the J end lost 6 bases, and 9 bases lay between the germline ends. Germline V CDR1 and CDR2: MDHEN, SYDVKM. CDR3 DNA sequence: TGTGCCAGCAGTTTATTAAGCAGGGCTGAAGCTTTCTTT. Translating gives CASSLLSRAEAFF. Full variable domain (rest looked up from reference TRBV28 and TRBJ1-1): DVKVTQSSRYLVKRTGEKVFLECVQDMDHENMFWYRQDPGLGLRLIYFSYDVKMKEKGDIPEGYSVSREKKERFSLILESASTNQTSMYLCASSLLSRAEAFFGQGTRLTVV.

This clone was detected a few times. The V and J genes are TRBV7-2 and TRBJ1-2; D may be TRBD1 (5 bases). V was shortened by 0 bases and J by 8 bases, with 13 bases between the two germline ends. Per germline, CDR1 SGHTA and CDR2 FQGNSA. This CDR3 is 14 amino acids long. The CDR3 protein is CASSLASQGNGYTF. Here the CDR3 DNA reads TGTGCCAGCAGCTTAGCCAGTCAGGGTAACGGCTACACCTTC.

The chain uses TRBV5-1 and TRBJ2-5; 7 positions match TRBD2. Germline values: CDR1 SGHRS, CDR2 YFSETQ. CDR3 length equals 14 residues. With 3 bases clipped from V and 2 bases from J, the junction kept 4 bases outside the gene matches. As DNA, the CDR3 is TGCGCCAGCAGCTCACTCGGGGGGCAAGAGACCCAGTACTTC. Encoded protein: CASSSLGGQETQYF.

The J gene is TRBJ2-5, the V gene TRBV28, with D possibly TRBD1 on 5 matching bases. V lost 6 bases, J lost 5 bases, and 19 bases lay in between. This CDR3 region has 15 residues. CDR1 MDHEN and CDR2 SYDVKM come from the germline V gene. The CDR3 DNA reads TGTGCCAGCAGCCGTTTAGGGGCGGCAGGGGAGACCCAGTACTTC. This encodes CASSRLGAAGETQYF. Full variable domain (missing parts from reference TRBV28 and TRBJ2-5): DVKVTQSSRYLVKRTGEKVFLECVQDMDHENMFWYRQDPGLGLRLIYFSYDVKMKEKGDIPEGYSVSREKKERFSLILESASTNQTSMYLCASSRLGAAGETQYFGPGTRLLVL.